This T cell receptor (beta chain) derives from a study of cytomegalovirus exposure and HLA in healthy donors. These donors, healthy bone marrow donors, were studied. Trimming took 5 bases from V and 3 from J; bases not matched to a gene: 9. From germline, CDR1 is SGHTA and CDR2 FQGNSA. This CDR3 has 15 residues. As to this clone: The antigen remains undetermined.

The PCR was carried out with 60 Vbeta primers and 13 Jbeta primers. In the original workflow: As a later analysis found, there were approximately 80 million unique TCR beta chains, of which some 9.9 million were shared. Generated by immunoSEQ multiplex PCR, the TCRdb table keeps only in-frame clones and is missing some. The V and J calls and the clone size are those of that table, but D and trimming were determined from the DNA. The data hold 150,000 to 200,000 clones, with roughly 79% observed a single time. Study observations and caveats: Confirmation was obtained in vitro that a few CMV-associated chains are specific for CMV antigens. A cluster of highly shared sequence variants was likely a sequencing artifact.

This clonotype was sampled from a man between 18 and 35 years old in good health and CMV-seropositive. Source material: PBMCs. The rearrangement uses TRBV7-2 and TRBJ2-7, with TRBD1 matching 8 bases. The CDR3 nucleotides read TGTGCCAGCAGCCCGCGGACAGGGAAGTTCTACGAGCAGTACTTC. Encoded protein: CASSPRTGKFYEQYF.